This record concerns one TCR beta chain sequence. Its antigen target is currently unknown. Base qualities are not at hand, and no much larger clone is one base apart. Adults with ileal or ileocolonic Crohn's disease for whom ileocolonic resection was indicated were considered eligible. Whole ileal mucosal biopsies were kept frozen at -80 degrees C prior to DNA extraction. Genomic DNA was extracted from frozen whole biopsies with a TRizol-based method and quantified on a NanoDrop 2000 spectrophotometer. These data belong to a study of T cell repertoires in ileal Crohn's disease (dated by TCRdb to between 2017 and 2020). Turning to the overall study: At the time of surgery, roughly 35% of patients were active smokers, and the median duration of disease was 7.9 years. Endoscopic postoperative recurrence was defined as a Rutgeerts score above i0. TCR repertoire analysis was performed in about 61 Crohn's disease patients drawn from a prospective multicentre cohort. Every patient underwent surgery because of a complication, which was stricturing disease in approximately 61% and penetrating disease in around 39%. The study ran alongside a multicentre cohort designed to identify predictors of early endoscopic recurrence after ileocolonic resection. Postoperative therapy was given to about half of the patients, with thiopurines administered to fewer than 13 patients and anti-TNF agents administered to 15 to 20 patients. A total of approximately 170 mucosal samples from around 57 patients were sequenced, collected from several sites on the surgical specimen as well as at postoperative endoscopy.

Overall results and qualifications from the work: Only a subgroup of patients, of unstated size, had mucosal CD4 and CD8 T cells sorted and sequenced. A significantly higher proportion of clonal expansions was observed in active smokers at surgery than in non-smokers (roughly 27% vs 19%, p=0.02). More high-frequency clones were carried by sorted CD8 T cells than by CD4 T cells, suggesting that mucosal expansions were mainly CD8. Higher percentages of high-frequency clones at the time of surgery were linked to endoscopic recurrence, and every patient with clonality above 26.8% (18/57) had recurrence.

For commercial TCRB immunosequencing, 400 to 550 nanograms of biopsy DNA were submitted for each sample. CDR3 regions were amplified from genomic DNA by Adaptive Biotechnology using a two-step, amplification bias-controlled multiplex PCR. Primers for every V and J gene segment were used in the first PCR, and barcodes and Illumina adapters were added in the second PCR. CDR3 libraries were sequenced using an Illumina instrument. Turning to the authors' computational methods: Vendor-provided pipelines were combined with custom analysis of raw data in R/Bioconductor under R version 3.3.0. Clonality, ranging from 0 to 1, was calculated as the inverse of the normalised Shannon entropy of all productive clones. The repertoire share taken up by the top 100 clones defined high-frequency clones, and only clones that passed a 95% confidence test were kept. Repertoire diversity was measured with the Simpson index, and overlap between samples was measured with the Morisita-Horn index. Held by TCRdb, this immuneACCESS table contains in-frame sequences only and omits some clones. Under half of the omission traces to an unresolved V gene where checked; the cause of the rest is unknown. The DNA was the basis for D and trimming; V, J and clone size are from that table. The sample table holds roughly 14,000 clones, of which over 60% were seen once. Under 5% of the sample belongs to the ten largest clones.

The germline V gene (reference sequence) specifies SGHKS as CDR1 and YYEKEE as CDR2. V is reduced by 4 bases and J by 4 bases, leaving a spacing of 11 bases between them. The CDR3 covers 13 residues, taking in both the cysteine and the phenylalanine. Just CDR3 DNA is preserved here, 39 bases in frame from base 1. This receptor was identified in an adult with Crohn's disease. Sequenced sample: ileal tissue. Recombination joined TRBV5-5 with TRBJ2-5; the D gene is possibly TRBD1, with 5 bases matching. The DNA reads TGTGCCAGCAGCCCTCCCCAGGGAGAGACCCAGTACTTC. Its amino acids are CASSPPQGETQYF. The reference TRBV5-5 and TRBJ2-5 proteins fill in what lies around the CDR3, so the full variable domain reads DAGVTQSPTHLIKTRGQQVTLRCSPISGHKSVSWYQQVLGQGPQFIFQYYEKEERGRGNFPDRFSARQFPNYSSELNVNALLLGDSALYLCASSPPQGETQYFGPGTRLLVL.